A selection of T cell receptor beta chains follows, all from one sample in a study of early T cells in non-severe SARS-CoV-2 infection. From the 5' RACE reads, TCRdb called clonotypes with MiXCR, one entry per CDR3 protein. This sample has some 80,000 distinct CDR3 sequences; approximately 13% occur once, and the top ten carry about 1.5%. Source material: whole blood. The source of these receptors is an adult who was a healthcare worker with PCR-confirmed SARS-CoV-2 infection or an uninfected control (not recorded which). Each CDR3 is given with its conserved first and last residue. The D gene is left open where the match is weak. Rows give clone size only sometimes, using once, few, many, or a class for an expanded clone.

-	-	16	TRBV2	TRBJ2-3	CASTRTLVAAGDTQYF	TGTGCCAGCACCCGAACCCTTGTGGCAGCCGGAGATACGCAGTATTTT
many	-	13	TRBV20-1	TRBJ2-5	CSVEGPYQETQYF	TGCAGTGTTGAGGGACCGTACCAAGAGACCCAGTACTTC
-	-	15	TRBV12-3/TRBV12-4	TRBJ2-2	CASSPTRVPTGELFF	TGTGCCAGCAGTCCTACACGGGTCCCCACCGGGGAGCTGTTTTTT
many	TRBD2	16	TRBV7-6	TRBJ2-1	CASSLESSGGYNEQFF	TGTGCCAGCAGCTTAGAGTCCAGCGGGGGATACAATGAGCAGTTCTTC
few	-	13	TRBV13	TRBJ2-3	CASNLGRTDTQYF	TGTGCCAGCAACCTGGGGAGAACAGATACGCAGTATTTT
-	-	11	TRBV29-1	TRBJ1-2	CSVGAADGYTF	TGCAGCGTTGGGGCGGCGGATGGCTACACCTTC
few	TRBD1	13	TRBV29-1	TRBJ2-4	CSVLRDSKNIQYF	TGCAGCGTCCTCCGGGACAGCAAAAACATTCAGTACTTC
-	-	13	TRBV7-2	TRBJ1-1	CASSFNRNTEAFF	TGTGCCAGCAGCTTTAACAGGAACACTGAAGCTTTCTTT
-	TRBD1	12	TRBV29-1	TRBJ1-5	CSAGQGNQPQHF	TGCAGCGCCGGACAGGGCAATCAGCCCCAGCATTTT
-	TRBD2	14	TRBV7-6	TRBJ2-7	CASSLVSGGYEQYF	TGTGCCAGCAGCTTAGTAAGCGGGGGATACGAGCAGTACTTC
many	-	18	TRBV19	TRBJ2-5	CASSIALPTQAGQETQYF	TGTGCCAGTAGTATAGCCCTCCCTACACAGGCTGGACAAGAGACCCAGTACTTC
-	TRBD2	16	TRBV4-3	TRBJ2-2	CASSPRLAGPHGELFF	TGCGCCAGCAGCCCCCGACTAGCGGGGCCCCACGGGGAGCTGTTTTTT
-	-	12	TRBV6-2/TRBV6-3	TRBJ1-1	CASSYWGTEAFF	TGTGCCAGCAGTTACTGGGGCACTGAAGCTTTCTTT
-	-	13	TRBV6-6	TRBJ2-7	CASSSSAAYEQYF	TGTGCCAGCAGTTCTAGCGCGGCCTACGAGCAGTACTTC
many	-	12	TRBV14	TRBJ2-3	CASSQVPDTQYF	TGTGCCAGCAGCCAAGTCCCAGATACGCAGTATTTT
few	TRBD1	12	TRBV10-3	TRBJ1-2	CAIHRDREGYTF	TGTGCCATACACCGGGACAGGGAAGGCTACACCTTC
-	TRBD1	14	TRBV20-1	TRBJ2-4	CSARPGQGKNIQYF	TGCAGTGCTAGACCGGGACAGGGGAAAAACATTCAGTACTTC
many	TRBD1	15	TRBV2	TRBJ1-4	CASSDRTGRNEKLFF	TGTGCCAGCAGTGACCGGACAGGGCGGAATGAAAAACTGTTTTTT
-	-	14	TRBV7-2	TRBJ1-2	CASSLALDYGGYTF	TGTGCCAGCAGCTTAGCGCTGGACTACGGGGGCTACACCTTC
few	-	15	TRBV10-3	TRBJ1-1	CAIRERQVMNTEAFF	TGTGCCATCAGAGAACGGCAAGTTATGAACACTGAAGCTTTCTTT
few	TRBD1	15	TRBV25-1	TRBJ1-4	CASSDPGQGDEKLFF	TGTGCCAGCAGTGACCCGGGACAGGGAGATGAAAAACTGTTTTTT
-	-	13	TRBV29-1	TRBJ1-2	CSVGEVPNFGYTF	TGCAGCGTTGGAGAGGTACCTAACTTTGGCTACACCTTC
-	-	16	TRBV20-1	TRBJ2-5	CSARGIRGETQETQYF	TGCAGTGCTAGAGGGATCAGGGGGGAGACGCAAGAGACCCAGTACTTC
many	-	15	TRBV12-3/TRBV12-4	TRBJ1-1	CASNLVGGKNTEAFF	TGTGCCAGCAACTTGGTGGGGGGAAAAAACACTGAAGCTTTCTTT
many	-	13	TRBV4-1	TRBJ2-3	CASSQQGTDTQYF	TGCGCCAGCAGCCAACAGGGCACAGATACGCAGTATTTT
many	TRBD2	13	TRBV3-1	TRBJ2-1	CASWTSGGNEQFF	TGTGCCAGCTGGACTAGCGGGGGCAATGAGCAGTTCTTC
-	TRBD2	15	TRBV9	TRBJ2-5	CASSLSGGHGETQYF	TGTGCCAGCAGCCTAAGCGGGGGGCACGGAGAGACCCAGTACTTC
-	-	12	TRBV6-5	TRBJ1-3	CASRSSGNTIYF	TGTGCCAGCCGGAGCTCTGGAAACACCATATATTTT
many	TRBD2	15	TRBV5-1	TRBJ2-2	CASSWGGLVTGELFF	TGCGCCAGCAGCTGGGGGGGACTTGTCACCGGGGAGCTGTTTTTT
few	-	14	TRBV5-6	TRBJ2-7	CASSLVGKTYEQYF	TGTGCCAGCAGCTTGGTGGGGAAAACCTACGAGCAGTACTTC
few	TRBD2	17	TRBV7-2	TRBJ2-3	CASSLSPSGGGTDTQYF	TGTGCCAGCAGCTTAAGTCCTAGCGGGGGAGGCACAGATACGCAGTATTTT
many	-	14	TRBV7-8	TRBJ2-7	CASTKKGSSYEQYF	TGTGCCAGCACCAAAAAGGGGAGCTCCTACGAGCAGTACTTC
-	-	14	TRBV4-1	TRBJ2-2	CASTRGPNTGELFF	TGCGCCAGCACCAGGGGACCGAACACCGGGGAGCTGTTTTTT
many	-	15	TRBV7-3	TRBJ1-6	CASSLGHLQNSPLHF	TGTGCCAGCAGCCTGGGACACTTGCAAAATTCACCCCTCCACTTT
many	TRBD1	18	TRBV12-3/TRBV12-4	TRBJ1-6	CASSTPRDRSSYNSPLHF	TGTGCCAGCAGTACCCCCCGGGACAGGAGCTCCTATAATTCACCCCTCCACTTT
many	-	13	TRBV30	TRBJ1-5	CAWSVGRNQPQHF	TGTGCCTGGAGTGTAGGTAGGAATCAGCCCCAGCATTTT
-	-	13	TRBV7-2	TRBJ2-7	CASSLHTGGEQYF	TGTGCCAGCAGCCTACACACAGGAGGCGAGCAGTACTTC
many	-	13	TRBV7-9	TRBJ1-4	CASSRRDAIKLFF	TGTGCCAGCAGTAGACGGGACGCAATAAAACTGTTTTTT
few	TRBD2	16	TRBV20-1	TRBJ2-5	CSARVGGTSGAETQYF	TGCAGTGCTAGAGTTGGAGGGACTAGCGGGGCAGAGACCCAGTACTTC
many	-	17	TRBV21-1	TRBJ2-3	CASPTSGRDDFTDTQYF	TGTGCCAGCCCCACTAGCGGCCGAGATGATTTCACAGATACGCAGTATTTT
few	TRBD1	11	TRBV19	TRBJ2-7	CASAGTDEQYF	TGTGCCAGCGCCGGGACAGACGAGCAGTACTTC
few	TRBD2	17	TRBV11-3	TRBJ2-3	CASSPRSGGTSTDTQYF	TGTGCCAGCAGCCCACGTAGCGGGGGGACGAGCACAGATACGCAGTATTTT
many	TRBD1	16	TRBV7-2	TRBJ2-1	CASSLTGGASYNEQFF	TGTGCCAGCAGTTTGACAGGGGGCGCATCTTACAATGAGCAGTTCTTC
-	TRBD2	18	TRBV20-1	TRBJ2-2	CSARDTASGGGHTGELFF	TGCAGTGCTAGAGATACGGCTAGCGGGGGTGGTCACACCGGGGAGCTGTTTTTT
many	TRBD1	18	TRBV30	TRBJ1-5	CAWSANRGLQSSNQPQHF	TGTGCCTGGAGTGCGAACAGGGGGCTACAGAGCAGCAATCAGCCCCAGCATTTT
once	-	14	TRBV9	TRBJ2-7	CASSVSASSYKQYF	TGTGCCAGCAGCGTATCCGCATCCTCCTACAAGCAGTACTTC
many	-	12	TRBV2	TRBJ2-2	CASRPGPGELFF	TGTGCCAGCAGGCCCGGCCCCGGGGAGCTGTTTTTT
few	TRBD1	14	TRBV12-3/TRBV12-4	TRBJ1-2	CASSRTGSNYGYTF	TGTGCCAGCAGCCGGACAGGGAGTAACTATGGCTACACCTTC